The present entry profiles one T cell receptor beta chain with its context. The antigen remains unidentified. The sample belongs to a study of cytomegalovirus exposure and HLA in healthy donors. The V segment lost 0 bases and the J segment 2 bases; nucleotides outside the gene matches: 8. The CDR3 has 18 amino acids. Use of 60 Vbeta and 13 Jbeta primers characterized the PCR. Using immunoSEQ multiplex PCR, the repertoire was profiled, and TCRdb retains in-frame clones only, with some absent. Here the sample spans around 180,000 clones, around nine tenths being singletons. General study results and limits: In a later analysis, HLA-associated beta chains showed higher expansion and lower generation probabilities than comparable chains.

The clonotype comes from a woman aged 18-29 years in good health and CMV-seronegative. The specimen was PBMCs. The genes are TRBV23-1 and TRBJ1-2, with TRBD1 identical over 11 bases. TRBV23-1 is marked as an open reading frame, function uncertain. In DNA form, the CDR3 reads TGCGCCAGCAGTCAATCGGGGACAGGGGGTACCTGCAACTATGGCTACACCTTC. Translating gives CASSQSGTGGTCNYGYTF.